This entry describes one T cell receptor (beta chain). This clone was counted between two and nine times. Its binding antigen is unknown. Within one base of it there is no much larger clone, and no base qualities were kept. The data derive from a study of T cells in localized non-small cell lung cancer (dated by TCRdb to the early 2020s). Describing the broader study: T cell repertoires of a few hundred early-stage NSCLC patients were analyzed, with tumors being compared against uninvolved tumor-adjacent lungs. The cohort was made up of a few hundred treatment-naive NSCLC patients whose localized lung tumors had been resected. A mean age of roughly 64 years was recorded for the NSCLC patients, of whom 120 to 150 were male and around 100 were female. On the study overall, not on this receptor specifically: Higher T cell density in blood was associated with longer overall survival, whereas higher clonality in adjacent lung was associated with shorter survival. Because the study design was exploratory, TCR variables were selected using unadjusted p-values without false-discovery rate correction. Uninvolved tumor-adjacent lung showed the highest T cell clonality, higher than tumor, which suggests more focused antigenic responses in the adjacent lung. Because multi-region sequencing of the tumors was not done, intratumor heterogeneity could not be ruled out. A median of approximately 55 of the top 100 tumor clones were detected in paired uninvolved adjacent lung, and some 30 of these tumor clones were also found among the top 100 clones of the paired uninvolved adjacent lung.

TCR beta CDR3 regions were sequenced from DNA using the immunoSEQ Assay. On the study's bioinformatics: T cell density was computed as TCR beta template counts normalized to usable DNA estimated by amplifying housekeeping genes. Richness was estimated using the preseqR package, with extrapolation to 400,000 templates for PBMC samples and to 120,000 templates for tissue samples. Clonality was defined by subtracting Pielou's evenness from one. Differential abundance testing on productive amino-acid clonotypes, with a minimum total count of 5 and an alpha of 0.1, was used to identify tissue-enriched TCRs. The Jaccard Index and the Morisita Overlap Index were used to measure repertoire overlap between compartments. TCR beta CDR3s were clustered by GLIPH together with public tetramer-defined viral CDR3s, and at least three viral sequences plus V-gene enrichment were required for viral motifs. In TCRdb, the immuneACCESS table is reduced to in-frame sequences with V and J assigned. These tables do not hold every clone; where another copy was compared, an unresolved V gene accounts for under half, and the others remain unexplained. That table furnishes V, J and clone size, whereas the DNA furnished D and trimming. The sample table shows roughly 3,800 clones, and about 29% are seen once. 6.5% to 8.5% of the sample is in the top ten clones.

At diagnosis, peripheral blood, uninvolved tumor-adjacent lung and tumor were collected and were preserved as a mix of fresh-frozen and FFPE material. The clonotype was recovered from a man aged 40 to 70 with stage I lung adenocarcinoma. The sample here was lung tumor tissue, taken before any cancer treatment.

The CDR3 reads as follows: CASSSLHRVGNQPQHF. The nucleotide sequence is TGTGCCAGCAGTTCCCTCCACAGGGTTGGCAATCAGCCCCAGCATTTT. The chain joins TRBV6-8 to TRBJ1-5; TRBD1 is perhaps the D gene, given 6 matching bases. Spanning cysteine to phenylalanine, the CDR3 consists of 16 amino acids. The entry retains the CDR3 DNA only, 48 bases that are in frame from base 1. CDR1 MNHGY and CDR2 SAAAGT are derived from the germline V gene. The junction shows trimming of 4 bases on V and 2 bases on J, plus 15 bases between the germline ends.